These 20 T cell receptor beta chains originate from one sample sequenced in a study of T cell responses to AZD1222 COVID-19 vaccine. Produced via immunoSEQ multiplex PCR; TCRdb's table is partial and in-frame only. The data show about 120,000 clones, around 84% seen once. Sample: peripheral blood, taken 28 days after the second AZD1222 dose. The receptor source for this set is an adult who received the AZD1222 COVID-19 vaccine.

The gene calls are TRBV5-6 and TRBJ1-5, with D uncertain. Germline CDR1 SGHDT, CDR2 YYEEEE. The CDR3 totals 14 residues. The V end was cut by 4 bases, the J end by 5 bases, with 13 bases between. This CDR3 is CASSRAGGYQPQHF. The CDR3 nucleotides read TGTGCCAGCAGCCGCGCGGGCGGTTATCAGCCCCAGCATTTT.

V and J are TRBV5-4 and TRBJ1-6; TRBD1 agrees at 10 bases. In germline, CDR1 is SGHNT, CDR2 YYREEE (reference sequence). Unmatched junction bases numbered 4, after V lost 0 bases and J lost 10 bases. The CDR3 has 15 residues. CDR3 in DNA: TGTGCCAGCAGCTTGGCCGGGACAGGGGTATCACCCCTCCACTTT. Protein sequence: CASSLAGTGVSPLHF.

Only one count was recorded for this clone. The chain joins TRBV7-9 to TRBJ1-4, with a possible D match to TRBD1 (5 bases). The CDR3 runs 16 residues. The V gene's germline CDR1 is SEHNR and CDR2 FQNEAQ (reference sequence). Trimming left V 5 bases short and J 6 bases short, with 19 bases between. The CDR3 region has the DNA TGTGCCAGCAGCCCTAGGGGCCAGGGACTTTATGAAAAACTGTTTTTT. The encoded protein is CASSPRGQGLYEKLFF.

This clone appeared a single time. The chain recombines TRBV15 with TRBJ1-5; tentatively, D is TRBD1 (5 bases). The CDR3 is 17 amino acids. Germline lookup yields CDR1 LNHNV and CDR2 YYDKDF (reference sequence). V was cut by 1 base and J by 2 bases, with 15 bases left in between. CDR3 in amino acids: CATSRVFFQGRNQPQHF. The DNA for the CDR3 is TGTGCCACCAGCAGAGTCTTCTTCCAGGGTCGCAATCAGCCCCAGCATTTT.

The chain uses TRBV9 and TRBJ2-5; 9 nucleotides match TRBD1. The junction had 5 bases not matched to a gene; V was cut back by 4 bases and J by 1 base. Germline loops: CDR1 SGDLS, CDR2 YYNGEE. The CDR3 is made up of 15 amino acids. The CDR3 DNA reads TGTGCCAGCAGCAGTTTGACAGGGGGCCAAGAGACCCAGTACTTC. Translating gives CASSSLTGGQETQYF.

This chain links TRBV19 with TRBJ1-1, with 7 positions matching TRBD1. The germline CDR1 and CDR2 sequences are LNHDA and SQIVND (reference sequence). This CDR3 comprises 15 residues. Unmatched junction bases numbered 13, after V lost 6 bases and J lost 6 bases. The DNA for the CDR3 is TGTGCCAGTAGGTTATTGATGGCAGGGGGGTCTGAAGCTTTCTTT. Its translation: CASRLLMAGGSEAFF.

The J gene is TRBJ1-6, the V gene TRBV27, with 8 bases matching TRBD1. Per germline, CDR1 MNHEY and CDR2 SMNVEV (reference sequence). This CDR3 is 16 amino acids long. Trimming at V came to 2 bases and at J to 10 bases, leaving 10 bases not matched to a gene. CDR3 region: CASSLGAGGTRSPLHF. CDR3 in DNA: TGTGCCAGCAGTTTAGGGGCAGGGGGCACCAGGTCACCCCTCCACTTT.

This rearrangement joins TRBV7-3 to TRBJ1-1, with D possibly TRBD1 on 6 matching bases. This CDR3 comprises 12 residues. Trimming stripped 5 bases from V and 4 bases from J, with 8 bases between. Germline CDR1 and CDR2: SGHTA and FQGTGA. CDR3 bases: TGTGCCAGCAGCAAGGGGGGCACTGAAGCTTTCTTT. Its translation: CASSKGGTEAFF.

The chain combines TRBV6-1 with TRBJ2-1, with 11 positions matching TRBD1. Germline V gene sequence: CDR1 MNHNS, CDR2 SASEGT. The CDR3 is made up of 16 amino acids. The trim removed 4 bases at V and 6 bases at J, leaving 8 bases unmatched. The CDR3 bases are TGTGCCAGCAGTGGGGGGGACAGGGGGATCGGCAATGAGCAGTTCTTC. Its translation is CASSGGDRGIGNEQFF.

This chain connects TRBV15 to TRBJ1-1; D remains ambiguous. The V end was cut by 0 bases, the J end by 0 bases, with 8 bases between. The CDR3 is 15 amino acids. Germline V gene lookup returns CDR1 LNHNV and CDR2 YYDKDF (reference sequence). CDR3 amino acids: CATSREEGLNTEAFF. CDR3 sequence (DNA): TGTGCCACCAGCAGAGAGGAAGGCTTGAACACTGAAGCTTTCTTT.

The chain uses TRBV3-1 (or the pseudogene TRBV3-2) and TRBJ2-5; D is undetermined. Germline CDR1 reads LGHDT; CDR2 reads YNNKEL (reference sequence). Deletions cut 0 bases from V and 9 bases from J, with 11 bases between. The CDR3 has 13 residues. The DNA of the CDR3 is TGTGCCAGCAGCCAAGATTGGCAGTCCTCCCAGTACTTC. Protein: CASSQDWQSSQYF.

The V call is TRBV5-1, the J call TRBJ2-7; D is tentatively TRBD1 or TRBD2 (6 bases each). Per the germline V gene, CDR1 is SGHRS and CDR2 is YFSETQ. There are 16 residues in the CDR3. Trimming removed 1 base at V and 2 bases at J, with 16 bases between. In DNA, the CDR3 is TGCGCCAGCAGCTTGAACGCGGCAAGGGGGGCCTACGAGCAGTACTTC. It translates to CASSLNAARGAYEQYF. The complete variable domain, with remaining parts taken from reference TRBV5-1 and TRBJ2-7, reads KAGVTQTPRYLIKTRGQQVTLSCSPISGHRSVSWYQQTPGQGLQFLFEYFSETQRNKGNFPGRFSGRQFSNSRSEMNVSTLELGDSALYLCASSLNAARGAYEQYFGPGTRLTVT.

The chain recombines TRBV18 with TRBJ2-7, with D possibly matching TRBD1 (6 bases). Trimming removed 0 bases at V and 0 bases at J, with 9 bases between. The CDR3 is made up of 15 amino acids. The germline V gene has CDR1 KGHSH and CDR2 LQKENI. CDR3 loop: CASSPPGRGSYEQYF. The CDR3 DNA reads TGTGCCAGCTCACCACCCGGCAGGGGCTCCTACGAGCAGTACTTC.

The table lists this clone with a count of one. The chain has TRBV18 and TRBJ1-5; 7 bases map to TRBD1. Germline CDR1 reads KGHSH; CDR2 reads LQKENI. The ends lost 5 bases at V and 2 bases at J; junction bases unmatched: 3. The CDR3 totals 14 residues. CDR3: CASSSGQGNQPQHF. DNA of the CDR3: TGTGCCAGCTCATCCGGACAGGGCAATCAGCCCCAGCATTTT.

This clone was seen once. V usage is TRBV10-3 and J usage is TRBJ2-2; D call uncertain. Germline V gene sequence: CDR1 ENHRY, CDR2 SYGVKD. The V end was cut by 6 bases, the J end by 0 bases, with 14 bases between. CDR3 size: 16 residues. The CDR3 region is CAIRRDTLANTGELFF. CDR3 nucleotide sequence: TGTGCCATCAGGAGAGACACCCTCGCGAACACCGGGGAGCTGTTTTTT.

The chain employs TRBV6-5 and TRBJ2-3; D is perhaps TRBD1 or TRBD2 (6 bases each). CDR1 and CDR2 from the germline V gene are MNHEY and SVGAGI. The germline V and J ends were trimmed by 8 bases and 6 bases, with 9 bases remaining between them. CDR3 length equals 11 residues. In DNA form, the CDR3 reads TGTGCCAGCGGGGGGCCCGATACGCAGTATTTT. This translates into CASGGPDTQYF.

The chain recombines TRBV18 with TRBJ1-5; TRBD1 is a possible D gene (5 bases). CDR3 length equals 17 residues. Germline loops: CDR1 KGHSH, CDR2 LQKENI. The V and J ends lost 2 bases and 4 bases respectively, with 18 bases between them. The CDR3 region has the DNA TGTGCCAGCTCACCAGGGGACTCCTGGGTAGGGAATCAGCCCCAGCATTTT. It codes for CASSPGDSWVGNQPQHF.

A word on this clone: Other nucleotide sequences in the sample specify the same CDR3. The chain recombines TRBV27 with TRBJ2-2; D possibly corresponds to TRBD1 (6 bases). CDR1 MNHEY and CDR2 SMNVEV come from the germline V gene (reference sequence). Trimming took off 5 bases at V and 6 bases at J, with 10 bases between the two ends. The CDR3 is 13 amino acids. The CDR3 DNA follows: TGTGCCAGCAGTCTACAGGGCTCCGGGGAGCTGTTTTTT. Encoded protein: CASSLQGSGELFF.

CDR3 in DNA: TGTGCCAGCAGCGTCGGAAAAGGGACAGGAGATCAGCCCCAGCATTTT. It codes for CASSVGKGTGDQPQHF. The rearrangement links TRBV2 to TRBJ1-5; 8 bases match TRBD1. The junction had 12 bases not matched to a gene; V was cut back by 6 bases and J by 5 bases. The CDR3 has 16 amino acids. Germline values: CDR1 SNHLY, CDR2 FYNNEI.

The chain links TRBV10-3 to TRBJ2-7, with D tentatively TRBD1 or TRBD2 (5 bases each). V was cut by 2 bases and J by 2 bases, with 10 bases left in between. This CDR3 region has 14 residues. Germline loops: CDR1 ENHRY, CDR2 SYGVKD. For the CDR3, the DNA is TGTGCCATCAGTGAGGTCCAGGGACCCTACGAGCAGTACTTC. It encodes CAISEVQGPYEQYF.